Below are 24 T cell receptor beta chains sequenced from a single sample in a study of shared clonotypes between healthy human individuals. Method: immunoSEQ multiplex PCR; TCRdb's copy keeps in-frame clones and lacks some. The sample shows some 660,000 clones, around three quarters of them seen only once. The material sequenced was memory CD4+ T cells sorted from blood. The subset: CD45RA-negative fraction. Every receptor here comes from a woman under 40 in good health.

Points on this clone: This sample includes further DNA sequences coding for the same CDR3. The chain carries TRBV11-2 and TRBJ2-1; D is unresolved. The CDR3 is 11 residues long. V was pared by 1 base and J by 10 bases, with 5 bases between. CDR1 and CDR2 (germline): SGHAT, FQNNGV. Written as DNA, the CDR3 is TGTGCCAGCAGCTTAGGAAGGGAGCAGTTCTTC. Its protein product is CASSLGREQFF.

This rearrangement joins TRBV15 to TRBJ1-6; no reliable D call. There are 13 residues in the CDR3. The V end lost 0 bases, the J end lost 8 bases, and 5 bases lay between the germline ends. Germline lookup yields CDR1 LNHNV and CDR2 YYDKDF (reference sequence). CDR3 in amino acids: CATSREEDSPLHF. The DNA of the CDR3 is TGTGCCACCAGCAGAGAAGAGGATTCACCCCTCCACTTT.

This clone has a handful of counts. The V and J genes are TRBV19 and TRBJ1-5; D unresolved. This CDR3 contains 12 residues. The ends were cut back, 5 bases at V and 5 bases at J, with 7 bases in the middle. CDR1 LNHDA and CDR2 SQIVND come from the germline V gene (reference sequence). The CDR3 DNA reads TGTGCCAGTAGTTTTTTCGATCAGCCCCAGCATTTT. This gives the protein CASSFFDQPQHF.

This chain connects TRBV19 to TRBJ2-3; possibly TRBD2 for D (5 bases). Per the germline V gene, CDR1 is LNHDA and CDR2 is SQIVND (reference sequence). The CDR3 covers 13 residues. V shed 4 bases and J shed 5 bases, with 10 bases lying between them. CDR3 DNA sequence: TGTGCCAGTAGTACCTACCGGGGAGATACGCAGTATTTT. Encoded protein: CASSTYRGDTQYF.

V and J are TRBV2 and TRBJ1-5; 7 nucleotides agree with TRBD1. With V trimmed by 6 bases and J by 6 bases, 11 bases remained unmatched. Germline assignment: CDR1 SNHLY and CDR2 FYNNEI. The CDR3 sequence is 15 residues long. The CDR3: CASRDRDRVGQPQHF. The CDR3 bases are TGTGCCAGCAGGGACCGAGACAGGGTTGGTCAGCCCCAGCATTTT.

Remarks on this clone: The same CDR3 can be traced to other DNA sequences in this sample. The J gene is TRBJ1-1, the V gene TRBV18, with TRBD1 as a possible D gene (5 bases). Germline V gene sequence: CDR1 KGHSH, CDR2 LQKENI. This CDR3 region has 14 residues. The ends were cut back, 3 bases at V and 1 base at J, with 9 bases in the middle. For the CDR3, the DNA is TGTGCCAGCTCACCCGGGACGGAGAACACTGAAGCTTTCTTT. Protein: CASSPGTENTEAFF.

The chain combines TRBV21-1 with TRBJ2-1. TRBV21-1 is designated a pseudogene. This CDR3 region has 17 residues. The CDR3, as DNA: TGTGCCAGCAGCAAATCCCCAGGGGGGGCCAGAATAGATGAGCAGTTCTTC. Its protein product is CASSKSPGGARIDEQFF.

This clone was seen more than once but under ten times. This chain joins TRBV10-1 and TRBJ2-7; tentative D call: TRBD1 (5 bases). The V end lost 4 bases, the J end lost 6 bases, and 13 bases lay between the germline ends. Germline assignment: CDR1 WNHNN and CDR2 SYGVQD (reference sequence). There are 13 residues in the CDR3. The CDR3 spells CASSVTLGLEQYF. The CDR3, as DNA: TGCGCCAGCAGTGTTACCTTGGGGCTCGAGCAGTACTTC.

This clone was seen many times. This chain connects TRBV19 to TRBJ2-2; D ambiguous. There are 15 residues in the CDR3. Per the germline V gene, CDR1 is LNHDA and CDR2 is SQIVND (reference sequence). The V gene lost 1 base and the J gene lost 1 base, with 7 bases spanning the gap. CDR3 in DNA: TGTGCCAGTAGTATAGTAAACTTGAACACCGGGGAGCTGTTTTTT. Protein: CASSIVNLNTGELFF.

The chain joins TRBV15 to TRBJ1-1, with 7 bases identical to TRBD1. CDR1 and CDR2 from the germline V gene are LNHNV and YYDKDF (reference sequence). V lost 5 bases, J lost 0 bases, and 6 bases stayed unmatched. The CDR3 has 15 amino acids. The CDR3 spells CATSRRQGMNTEAFF. Written as DNA, the CDR3 is TGTGCCACCAGCCGTCGACAGGGAATGAACACTGAAGCTTTCTTT.

This clone has a count of ten or more. The chain couples TRBV5-1 to TRBJ2-5; the D gene is possibly TRBD2 (6 bases). The V end lost 5 bases, the J end lost 5 bases, and 16 bases lay between the germline ends. From germline, CDR1 is SGHRS and CDR2 YFSETQ. The length of the CDR3 is 14 residues. This CDR3 is CASSPASDYETQYF. CDR3 nucleotides: TGCGCCAGCAGTCCCGCTAGCGACTATGAGACCCAGTACTTC.

A few counts support this clone. The CDR3 region has the DNA TGTGCCAGCAGTTCCCTTCCAATCGGAAACACCATATATTTT. Translation gives CASSSLPIGNTIYF. The V and J genes are TRBV28 and TRBJ1-3; D remains ambiguous. Germline V gives CDR1 MDHEN, CDR2 SYDVKM. V lost 4 bases, J lost 4 bases, and 11 bases lay in between. The CDR3 covers 14 residues. Variable domain in full (rest from reference TRBV28 and TRBJ1-3): DVKVTQSSRYLVKRTGEKVFLECVQDMDHENMFWYRQDPGLGLRLIYFSYDVKMKEKGDIPEGYSVSREKKERFSLILESASTNQTSMYLCASSSLPIGNTIYFGEGSWLTVV.

The chain couples TRBV5-1 to TRBJ2-7; D not resolved. V was clipped by 3 bases and J by 7 bases, with 17 bases between them. CDR1 and CDR2 (germline): SGHRS, YFSETQ. The CDR3 sequence is 14 residues long. Here the CDR3 reads CASSWGGSSKEQYF. CDR3 coding DNA: TGCGCCAGCAGCTGGGGTGGAAGCTCTAAGGAGCAGTACTTC.

There are a few counts of this clone. The sample contains more than one DNA sequence encoding this CDR3. V is TRBV5-1 and J is TRBJ2-1, with 9 positions matching TRBD2. Losses at the gene ends were 4 bases for V and 4 bases for J; bases not matched to a gene: 6. CDR1 is SGHRS and CDR2 is YFSETQ in the germline V gene. The CDR3 sequence is 15 residues long. CDR3 nucleotide sequence: TGCGCCAGCAGCCCACCTAGCGGGATTTACAATGAGCAGTTCTTC. Translated: CASSPPSGIYNEQFF.

V gene TRBV27 combines with J gene TRBJ1-5, with 8 bases identical to TRBD1. Germline CDR1 is MNHEY and CDR2 is SMNVEV (reference sequence). With V trimmed by 5 bases and J by 5 bases, 8 bases remained unmatched. The CDR3 sequence is 15 residues long. The CDR3 nucleotides are TGTGCCAGCAGTCACAACAGGGGGTCGGATCAGCCCCAGCATTTT. Amino acids: CASSHNRGSDQPQHF.

The chain carries TRBV5-1 and TRBJ2-1; D is perhaps TRBD2 (6 bases). This CDR3 comprises 15 residues. CDR1 is SGHRS, CDR2 YFSETQ, per germline. Deletions cut 0 bases from V and 5 bases from J, with 12 bases between. CDR3 in DNA: TGCGCCAGCAGCTTGGATAGCGGAGTCAACAATGAGCAGTTCTTC. Translated: CASSLDSGVNNEQFF.

The J gene is TRBJ2-1, the V gene TRBV2; 13 bases align to TRBD2. The germline V gene encodes CDR1 SNHLY and CDR2 FYNNEI. The CDR3 consists of 14 residues. V lost 3 bases to trimming and J lost 9 bases; unmatched junction nucleotides: 2. The CDR3 region is CASSDGLAGVEQFF. CDR3 bases: TGTGCCAGCAGTGACGGACTAGCGGGGGTTGAGCAGTTCTTC.

The chain combines TRBV5-1 with TRBJ2-7, with 15 bases aligning to TRBD2. J lost 3 bases, V lost 4 bases, and 5 bases had no gene match. The CDR3 contains 16 residues. Germline assignment: CDR1 SGHRS and CDR2 YFSETQ. The CDR3 region is CASSPGLAGGHYEQYF. The CDR3 nucleotides read TGCGCCAGCAGCCCGGGACTAGCGGGAGGACACTACGAGCAGTACTTC.

At least ten counts were recorded for this clone. The V gene is TRBV4-1, the J gene TRBJ1-5, with TRBD1 identical over 9 bases. There are 15 residues in the CDR3. Germline V gives CDR1 MGHRA, CDR2 YSYEKL. With 1 base clipped from V and 7 bases from J, the junction kept 5 bases outside the gene matches. CDR3 DNA sequence: TGCGCCAGCAGCCAAGGACAGGGGGTGGGACAGCCCCAGCATTTT. It is translated as CASSQGQGVGQPQHF.

This chain links TRBV5-1 with TRBJ1-2; D unclear. Germline loops: CDR1 SGHRS, CDR2 YFSETQ. Trimming removed 4 bases at V and 2 bases at J, with 15 bases between. The CDR3 totals 15 residues. This CDR3 reads CASSVQLGQNYGYTF. In DNA, the CDR3 is TGCGCCAGCAGCGTCCAGCTTGGGCAGAACTATGGCTACACCTTC.

The chain joins TRBV2 to TRBJ1-1; 11 bases match TRBD1. The length of the CDR3 is 16 residues. The germline V gene encodes CDR1 SNHLY and CDR2 FYNNEI. V lost 1 base to trimming and J lost 1 base; unmatched junction nucleotides: 2. This chain's CDR3 is CASSEGTGGANTEAFF. DNA of the CDR3: TGTGCCAGCAGTGAAGGGACAGGGGGCGCGAACACTGAAGCTTTCTTT.

This clone was picked up one time. The chain recombines TRBV4-1 with TRBJ1-5; no firm D call. The CDR3 has 13 amino acids. The V end was cut by 4 bases, the J end by 3 bases, with 7 bases between. The germline gives CDR1 MGHRA, CDR2 YSYEKL. In DNA form, the CDR3 reads TGCGCCAGCAGCCCTCCGCTCAATCAGCCCCAGCATTTT. As protein: CASSPPLNQPQHF.

This chain joins TRBV19 and TRBJ2-1; TRBD2 aligns across 10 bases. CDR1 and CDR2 (germline): LNHDA, SQIVND (reference sequence). CDR3 length: 16 amino acids. With 0 bases clipped from V and 3 bases from J, the junction kept 2 bases outside the gene matches. Here the CDR3 reads CASSIDASGSYNEQFF. The CDR3 DNA sequence: TGTGCCAGTAGTATAGACGCTAGCGGGAGCTACAATGAGCAGTTCTTC.

The gene calls are TRBV10-3 and TRBJ1-1; the D gene is possibly TRBD1 (5 bases). CDR1 and CDR2 from the germline V gene are ENHRY and SYGVKD. Trimming cost V 10 bases and J 1 base, with 16 bases left between them. This CDR3 spans 14 amino acids. The CDR3 is CATRGGSANTEAFF. For the CDR3, the DNA is TGTGCCACCCGGGGGGGATCCGCGAACACTGAAGCTTTCTTT.